One and the same sample provided the 26 T cell receptor beta chains below, sequenced in a study of beta chain features in type 1 diabetes. As every portion of the isolated RNA was reverse transcribed, the sequencing read expressed TCRB transcripts. TCRdb keeps only in-frame clones here, not all; method: immunoSEQ multiplex PCR. The sample contains about 620,000 clones, about a sixth of which appear only once. The sequenced material came from naive CD4+ T cells from blood. These receptors originate from a man aged 18 to 29 in good health.

On this clone itself: The same CDR3 also results from other DNA sequences found in this sample. The gene calls are TRBV2 and TRBJ2-3; TRBD2 agrees at 7 bases. The V gene end was trimmed by 3 bases and the J gene end by 6 bases; junction bases not matched to a gene: 0. CDR1 is SNHLY and CDR2 is FYNNEI in the germline V gene. The CDR3 covers 12 residues. CDR3 amino acids: CASSDGGDTQYF. CDR3 bases: TGTGCCAGCAGTGACGGGGGGGATACGCAGTATTTT.

The rearrangement joins TRBV28 to TRBJ1-4; D is perhaps TRBD1 (6 bases). This CDR3 has 15 residues. V was trimmed by 3 bases and J by 8 bases, leaving 16 bases between them. CDR1 and CDR2 from the germline V gene are MDHEN and SYDVKM. Here the CDR3 reads CASSLGGTYLEKLFF. The CDR3 DNA follows: TGTGCCAGCAGTTTGGGAGGGACATACCTGGAAAAACTGTTTTTT. Full variable domain (missing parts from reference TRBV28 and TRBJ1-4): DVKVTQSSRYLVKRTGEKVFLECVQDMDHENMFWYRQDPGLGLRLIYFSYDVKMKEKGDIPEGYSVSREKKERFSLILESASTNQTSMYLCASSLGGTYLEKLFFGSGTQLSVL.

The chain carries TRBV15 and TRBJ2-5; TRBD1 matches 8 bases. This CDR3 contains 14 residues. Trimming took 5 bases from V and 11 from J; bases not matched to a gene: 13. Per the germline V gene, CDR1 is LNHNV and CDR2 is YYDKDF (reference sequence). This CDR3 is CATSSRQGIREQYF. The CDR3 DNA reads TGTGCCACCAGCTCACGACAGGGGATACGTGAGCAGTACTTC.

The table lists this clone with a few counts. The CDR3 is CASSPWDRDYEQYF. As DNA, the CDR3 is TGTGCCAGCAGCCCTTGGGACAGGGACTACGAGCAGTACTTC. The chain joins TRBV7-9 to TRBJ2-7, with 9 positions matching TRBD1. J gave up 3 bases and V 5 bases, and 5 bases lay outside the gene matches. CDR1 and CDR2 from the germline V gene are SEHNR and FQNEAQ (reference sequence). This CDR3 is built from 14 residues.

There are a few counts of this clone. J is TRBJ2-1 and V is TRBV7-2, with D possibly matching TRBD2 (5 bases). Trimming pared 5 bases from V and 7 bases from J, leaving 21 bases between. CDR1 is SGHTA, CDR2 FQGNSA, per germline. The CDR3 contains 16 residues. CDR3 region: CASSPRRIALSNEQFF. The CDR3 nucleotides read TGTGCCAGCAGCCCCCGGAGGATAGCCCTCTCGAATGAGCAGTTCTTC.

This clone has more than one count but fewer than ten. The chain uses TRBV11-2 and TRBJ2-3; D may be TRBD1 (6 bases). The CDR3 totals 15 residues. Germline V gives CDR1 SGHAT, CDR2 FQNNGV. Trimming cost V 3 bases and J 6 bases, with 16 bases left between them. CDR3 bases: TGTGCCAGCAGCTTGGATCCTAATAGGGGGGATACGCAGTATTTT. Translation gives CASSLDPNRGDTQYF.

This clone has only a few counts. This chain links TRBV2 with TRBJ2-5; 8 nucleotides line up with TRBD2. Germline V gene lookup returns CDR1 SNHLY and CDR2 FYNNEI. The CDR3 has 13 residues. The ends lost 7 bases at V and 5 bases at J; junction bases unmatched: 6. The DNA for the CDR3 is TGTGCCAGCACGCGGGGGGCCGTTGAGACCCAGTACTTC. This codes for CASTRGAVETQYF.

J is TRBJ1-1 and V is TRBV28; TRBD1 might be the D (5 bases). Trimming cost V 7 bases and J 1 base, with 16 bases left between them. Germline V lookup: CDR1 MDHEN, CDR2 SYDVKM. This CDR3 is built from 15 residues. CDR3 nucleotides: TGTGCCAGCACCTTCTTAGGTCAGGGGAACACTGAAGCTTTCTTT. Encoded protein: CASTFLGQGNTEAFF.

V and J are TRBV7-2 and TRBJ2-4; D remains unclear. From germline, CDR1 is SGHTA and CDR2 FQGNSA. Trimming removed 0 bases from V and 0 bases from J, with 3 bases in between. The CDR3 runs 14 residues. CDR3 region: CASSLARAKNIQYF. In DNA form, the CDR3 reads TGTGCCAGCAGCTTAGCCCGAGCCAAAAACATTCAGTACTTC.

V and J are TRBV27 and TRBJ2-3; the match to TRBD2 covers 11 bases. Germline V gene data show CDR1 as MNHEY and CDR2 as SMNVEV (reference sequence). This CDR3 contains 16 residues. V was pared by 6 bases and J by 1 base, with 6 bases of the junction left unmatched. The CDR3 reads CASRLLAGGGTDTQYF. DNA of the CDR3: TGTGCCAGCAGGCTCCTAGCGGGGGGCGGCACAGATACGCAGTATTTT.

The V and J genes are TRBV4-3 and TRBJ1-1; D not resolved. In germline, CDR1 is LGHNA, CDR2 YSLEER. V was pared by 0 bases and J by 1 base, with 6 bases between. The length of the CDR3 is 14 residues. The CDR3 coding sequence is TGCGCCAGCAGCCAAGATTGGTGGAACACTGAAGCTTTCTTT. It codes for CASSQDWWNTEAFF.

The chain is built from TRBV7-2 and TRBJ2-7, with 11 bases aligning to TRBD2. The V gene end was trimmed by 3 bases and the J gene end by 2 bases; junction bases not matched to a gene: 3. Germline values: CDR1 SGHTA, CDR2 FQGNSA. This CDR3 has 15 residues. The CDR3 nucleotides read TGTGCCAGCAGCTTTACTAGCGGGAGCGCCTACGAGCAGTACTTC. Residues: CASSFTSGSAYEQYF.

This clone was observed a handful of times. V is TRBV4-3 and J is TRBJ2-1; 15 positions agree with TRBD2. The CDR3 spans 21 residues. The J segment lost 0 bases and the V segment lost 2 bases, leaving 11 bases of the junction unmatched. The V gene's germline CDR1 is LGHNA and CDR2 YSLEER. This chain's CDR3 is CASSQKAGTSGGTYSYNEQFF. The CDR3 DNA reads as TGCGCCAGCAGCCAAAAAGCGGGGACTAGCGGGGGGACCTACTCCTACAATGAGCAGTTCTTC.

The chain is built from TRBV9 and TRBJ1-3; no clear D. V dropped 0 bases and J dropped 0 bases, with 13 bases sitting between them. Germline V gene sequence: CDR1 SGDLS, CDR2 YYNGEE. The CDR3 has 17 residues. CDR3 bases: TGTGCCAGCAGCGTAGGAGTGGGTGTCATCTCTGGAAACACCATATATTTT. Its translation: CASSVGVGVISGNTIYF.

The chain employs TRBV5-4 and TRBJ2-2; 7 bases line up with TRBD1. Germline CDR1 reads SGHNT; CDR2 reads YYREEE (reference sequence). Trimming removed 4 bases from V and 7 bases from J; junction bases left unmatched: 10. This CDR3 is built from 15 residues. The CDR3 here is CASSPRDRDGGELFF. The CDR3 region has the DNA TGTGCCAGCAGCCCCCGTGACAGGGATGGCGGGGAGCTGTTTTTT.

This clone was counted a few times. The chain recombines TRBV7-9 with TRBJ1-5; D uncertain. Trimming took off 3 bases at V and 10 bases at J, with 16 bases between the two ends. This CDR3 has 14 amino acids. Looked up from germline, CDR1 is SEHNR and CDR2 is FQNEAQ (reference sequence). CDR3 sequence (DNA): TGTGCCAGCAGCTTTGATCCGACCCCCTTACCCCAGCATTTT. It is translated as CASSFDPTPLPQHF.

The chain joins TRBV25-1 to TRBJ1-3; 8 bases align to TRBD1. With V trimmed by 1 base and J by 1 base, 9 bases remained unmatched. The V gene's germline CDR1 is MGHDK and CDR2 SYGVNS. The CDR3 totals 18 residues. The CDR3 spells CASSEFGQGAVSGNTIYF. In DNA, the CDR3 is TGTGCCAGCAGTGAATTTGGGCAGGGGGCAGTTTCTGGAAACACCATATATTTT.

This clone was seen a single time. The V gene is TRBV18, the J gene TRBJ2-3; 7 bases match TRBD2. The CDR3 contains 16 residues. Germline CDR1 reads KGHSH; CDR2 reads LQKENI. V shed 2 bases, J shed 4 bases, and the junction held 9 bases outside the gene matches. The CDR3 coding sequence is TGTGCCAGCTCACCAGTGGCGGGAGTAACCGCAGATACGCAGTATTTT. Its protein is CASSPVAGVTADTQYF.

V is TRBV6-5 and J is TRBJ1-1; maybe TRBD1 (5 bases). This CDR3 region has 15 residues. The germline V gene has CDR1 MNHEY and CDR2 SVGAGI. Trimming took off 0 bases at V and 9 bases at J, with 17 bases between the two ends. The CDR3 DNA sequence: TGTGCCAGCAGTTACTCGGTGACAGAAGCGGTGAAAGCTTTCTTT. Translating it yields CASSYSVTEAVKAFF.

This clone has just a few counts. The chain employs TRBV6-6 and TRBJ1-3; no clear D. Germline V gene sequence: CDR1 MNHNY, CDR2 SVGAGI (reference sequence). The CDR3 is 14 amino acids. With 0 bases removed from V and 4 bases from J, the gap between germline ends came to 7 bases. The CDR3 region has the DNA TGTGCCAGCAGTTACTCGATCGCCGGAAACACCATATATTTT. Its protein is CASSYSIAGNTIYF.

This clone was seen a few times. V usage is TRBV5-6 and J usage is TRBJ1-1, with D hard to call. Germline CDR1 and CDR2: SGHDT and YYEEEE. The CDR3 runs to 15 residues. Trimming shortened V by 6 bases and J by 4 bases, and 19 bases separated the two germline ends. The CDR3 nucleotides read TGTGCCAGCAATTGGCAGGCGCTTGGTACCACTGAAGCTTTCTTT. It specifies CASNWQALGTTEAFF.

This chain links TRBV5-1 with TRBJ2-1, with a tentative D call TRBD1 (5 bases). The CDR3 contains 13 residues. Germline CDR1 reads SGHRS; CDR2 reads YFSETQ. V was cut by 0 bases and J by 7 bases, with 8 bases left in between. The CDR3 protein is CASSLEGMNEQFF. The CDR3 nucleotides are TGCGCCAGCAGCTTGGAGGGGATGAATGAGCAGTTCTTC.

The table lists this clone with a few counts. The chain employs TRBV10-3 and TRBJ2-2, with a tentative D call TRBD1 (5 bases). Trimming took off 2 bases at V and 5 bases at J, with 12 bases between the two ends. CDR3 length equals 15 residues. From germline, CDR1 is ENHRY and CDR2 SYGVKD. The CDR3 coding sequence is TGTGCCATCAGTGAGAGACAGCTAACAACCGGGGAGCTGTTTTTT. Its protein product is CAISERQLTTGELFF.

The chain carries TRBV5-1 and TRBJ2-5, with a possible D match to TRBD2 (6 bases). CDR3 length equals 15 residues. With 0 bases removed from V and 5 bases from J, the gap between germline ends came to 14 bases. The germline CDR1 and CDR2 sequences are SGHRS and YFSETQ. The CDR3 reads CASSLAGIGGETQYF. The DNA for the CDR3 is TGCGCCAGCAGCTTGGCAGGGATTGGAGGGGAGACCCAGTACTTC.

A few counts support this clone. The chain uses TRBV30 and TRBJ1-5; 8 bases align to TRBD1. V was pared by 4 bases and J by 4 bases, with 3 bases of the junction left unmatched. This CDR3 has 13 residues. Per germline, CDR1 GTSNPN and CDR2 SVGIG (reference sequence). CDR3 bases: TGTGCCTGGAACCGGGACAGGAATCAGCCCCAGCATTTT. It translates to CAWNRDRNQPQHF.

This clone was seen only a few times. The chain combines TRBV7-6 with TRBJ1-1; unclear D gene. Germline values: CDR1 SGHVS, CDR2 FNYEAQ. The CDR3 runs 14 residues. V lost 5 bases to trimming and J lost 1 base, with 11 bases between them. Written as DNA, the CDR3 is TGTGCCAGCAGCCGAACGCTAGCGAACACTGAAGCTTTCTTT. Protein: CASSRTLANTEAFF. Filled out from reference TRBV7-6 and TRBJ1-1, the complete variable domain reads GAGVSQSPRYKVTKRGQDVALRCDPISGHVSLYWYRQALGQGPEFLTYFNYEAQQDKSGLPNDRFSAERPEGSISTLTIQRTEQRDSAMYRCASSRTLANTEAFFGQGTRLTVV.